The 9 T cell receptor beta chains below come from one sample, sequenced in a study of control samples from healthy donors and cancer patients. Sequencing used immunoSEQ multiplex PCR; TCRdb keeps in-frame clones, though not all of them. The sample has 150,000 to 200,000 clones, about nine tenths seen once. The specimen sequenced was blood. These receptors were collected from a woman between 40 and 55 years old in good health.

The CDR3 nucleotides read TGTGCCAGCTGGGGCCCGCGACACACTGAAGCTTTCTTT. Residues: CASWGPRHTEAFF. This chain links TRBV2 with TRBJ1-1, with TRBD1 as a possible D gene (5 bases). The CDR3 consists of 13 residues. Germline V lookup: CDR1 SNHLY, CDR2 FYNNEI. V shed 8 bases and J shed 3 bases, with 13 bases lying between them.

The rearrangement links TRBV6-5 to TRBJ2-7; D might be TRBD1 or TRBD2, each matching 5 bases. The V end lost 5 bases, the J end lost 2 bases, and 13 bases lay between the germline ends. The CDR3 consists of 14 residues. From germline, CDR1 is MNHEY and CDR2 SVGAGI. The CDR3 bases are TGTGCCAGCAGTATCCGGGACGGTGCCTACGAGCAGTACTTC. As protein: CASSIRDGAYEQYF.

The rearrangement uses TRBV24-1 and TRBJ2-3, with D maybe TRBD1 (5 bases). The V end lost 2 bases, the J end lost 3 bases, and 11 bases lay between the germline ends. The CDR3 runs 15 residues. Germline V lookup: CDR1 KGHDR, CDR2 SFDVKD. The CDR3, as DNA: TGTGCCACCAGTGATTCCGCCCAGGGAACAGATACGCAGTATTTT. Translated: CATSDSAQGTDTQYF.

The chain joins TRBV6-5 to TRBJ1-1; 7 bases line up with TRBD1. The CDR3 runs 15 residues. The V gene's germline CDR1 is MNHEY and CDR2 SVGAGI. The V and J ends lost 1 base and 2 bases, in that order; junction bases with no gene match: 4. CDR3 protein: CASSYFAGGNTEAFF. CDR3 DNA: TGTGCCAGCAGTTACTTCGCAGGGGGTAACACTGAAGCTTTCTTT.

This clone has just a few counts. This chain links TRBV18 with TRBJ2-5; 7 bases line up with TRBD1. The CDR3 covers 13 residues. Germline V lookup: CDR1 KGHSH, CDR2 LQKENI. V dropped 3 bases and J dropped 2; count of bases not matched to a gene: 0. This CDR3 is CASSPGQQETQYF. The CDR3, as DNA: TGTGCCAGCTCACCGGGACAGCAAGAGACCCAGTACTTC.

This rearrangement joins TRBV6-2 or TRBV6-3 to TRBJ1-1; D is possibly TRBD1 (5 bases). The V gene lost 6 bases and the J gene lost 5 bases, with 22 bases spanning the gap. Germline V gene lookup returns CDR1 MNHEY and CDR2 SVGEGT. This CDR3 spans 16 amino acids. In DNA, the CDR3 is TGTGCCAGCAGCCGCGGTACGCTGGGGGGGGAGACTGAAGCTTTCTTT. Protein sequence: CASSRGTLGGETEAFF.

At least ten counts were recorded for this clone. The V gene is TRBV6-5, the J gene TRBJ1-2, with 10 positions matching TRBD1. J was trimmed by 9 bases and V by 6 bases; bases with no gene match: 4. This CDR3 region has 12 residues. Per the germline V gene, CDR1 is MNHEY and CDR2 is SVGAGI. The DNA of the CDR3 is TGTGCCAGCAGCCCGGGACAGGGGCGCTACACCTTC. Translating it yields CASSPGQGRYTF.

The chain links TRBV4-1 to TRBJ1-2, with 7 positions matching TRBD1. Germline V gene lookup returns CDR1 MGHRA and CDR2 YSYEKL. Trimming took 0 bases from V and 11 from J; bases not matched to a gene: 3. This CDR3 spans 12 amino acids. CDR3 in amino acids: CASSQEGQRYTF. The CDR3 DNA is TGCGCCAGCAGCCAAGAGGGACAGAGGTACACCTTC.

The chain recombines TRBV10-1 with TRBJ2-3; 8 bases fit TRBD1. CDR3 size: 17 residues. With V trimmed by 6 bases and J by 2 bases, 13 bases remained unmatched. Germline V CDR1 and CDR2: WNHNN, SYGVQD (reference sequence). For the CDR3, the DNA is TGCGCCAGCAGCCAGGACAGGGACAACGATTACACAGATACGCAGTATTTT. This translates into CASSQDRDNDYTDTQYF.